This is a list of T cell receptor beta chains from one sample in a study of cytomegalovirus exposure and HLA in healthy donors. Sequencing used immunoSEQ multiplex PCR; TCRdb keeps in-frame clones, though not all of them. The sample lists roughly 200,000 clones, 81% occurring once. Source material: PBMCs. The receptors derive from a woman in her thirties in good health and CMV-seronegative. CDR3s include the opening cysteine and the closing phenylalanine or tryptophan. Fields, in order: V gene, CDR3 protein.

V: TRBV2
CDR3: CASSGQLTDTQYF

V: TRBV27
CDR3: CASSPQVSNQPQHF

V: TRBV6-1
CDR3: CASSPRQGFTGELFF

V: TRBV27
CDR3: CASVHYGTSGVSSYNEQFF

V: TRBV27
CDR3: CASSPWEAGSDEQFF

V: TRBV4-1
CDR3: CASSQKITSGGNEQFF

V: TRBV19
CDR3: CASSWRAATDTQYF

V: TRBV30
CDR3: CAWSEGAVNTEAFF

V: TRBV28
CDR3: CASSRGGSSSYNEQFF

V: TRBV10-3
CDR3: CAIGQGSDTQYF

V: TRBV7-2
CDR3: CASRSQGNQPQHF

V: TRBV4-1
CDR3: CASSHQGRVYQETQYF

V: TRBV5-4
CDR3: CASSLRGSYEQYF

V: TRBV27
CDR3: CASSSVSSGSQPQHF

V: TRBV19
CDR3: CASSARDSRPNYGYTF

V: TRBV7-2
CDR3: CASSWTGRGGKAGELFF

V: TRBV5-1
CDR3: CASARGSSYEQYF

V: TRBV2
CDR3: CASSESGVSNQPQHF

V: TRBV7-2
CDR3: CASSYKTGTGFYEQYF

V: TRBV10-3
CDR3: CAIRLQGTDTEAFF

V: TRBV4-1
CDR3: CASSSPSFGVGVYNEQFF

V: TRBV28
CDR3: CASSFRDRAINQPQHF

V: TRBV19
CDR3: CASSSPRGAPYEQYF